This T cell receptor beta chain was obtained from a study of PD-L1 blockade in urothelial cancer. Study in general: Blood was evaluated 3 weeks (second dose) and 6 weeks after therapy began.

Germline V gene sequence: CDR1 LNHNV, CDR2 YYDKDF (reference sequence). The CDR3 spans 15 residues. V shed 5 bases and J shed 2 bases, with 15 bases lying between them. Time point here: peripheral blood 6 weeks after treatment start. PCRs were each spiked with synthetic TCR analog templates. Produced via immunoSEQ multiplex PCR; TCRdb's table is partial and in-frame only. The table includes about 23,000 clones, 90% to 95% detected once. The sequenced sample was PBMCs, obtained around atezolizumab (anti-PD-L1) treatment. The sequence was collected from an older woman with urothelial cancer. The V and J genes are TRBV15 and TRBJ1-2, with D tentatively TRBD1 (5 bases). CDR3 bases: TGTGCCACCAGCTCACGGGAGGGGCTAAACTATGGCTACACCTTC. The encoded protein is CATSSREGLNYGYTF. The whole variable domain, filled in from reference TRBV15 and TRBJ1-2, reads DAMVIQNPRYQVTQFGKPVTLSCSQTLNHNVMYWYQQKSSQAPKLLFHYYDKDFNNEADTPDNFQSRRPNTSFCFLDIRSPGLGDTAMYLCATSSREGLNYGYTFGSGTRLTVV.